Below are 10 T cell receptor beta chains sequenced from a single sample in a study of cytomegalovirus exposure and HLA in healthy donors. This PCR relied on a set of 60 Vbeta primers and 13 Jbeta primers. Repertoires were generated with immunoSEQ multiplex PCR, while TCRdb's copy carries only in-frame clones and drops some. This sample has under 200,000 clones, with 65% to 80% found just once. Sequenced sample: PBMCs. These receptor sequences come from a woman aged 35 to 49 in good health and CMV-seronegative.

This clone was detected only a few times. The chain combines TRBV6-6 with TRBJ1-4, with D hard to call. V dropped 7 bases and J dropped 7 bases, with 16 bases sitting between them. Germline V gene lookup returns CDR1 MNHNY and CDR2 SVGAGI (reference sequence). The CDR3 totals 14 residues. CDR3 nucleotides: TGTGCCAGCACTCTAGCCGGGTGGGGTGAAAAACTGTTTTTT. This encodes CASTLAGWGEKLFF.

The V call is TRBV7-6, the J call TRBJ1-5; D is unclear. Trimming took 5 bases from V and 3 from J, leaving 8 bases between them. CDR1 and CDR2 from the germline V gene are SGHVS and FNYEAQ. This CDR3 has 13 amino acids. The CDR3 region is CASSPGYNQPQHF. CDR3 nucleotide sequence: TGTGCCAGCAGCCCAGGCTACAATCAGCCCCAGCATTTT.

The table lists this clone with a few counts. The gene calls are TRBV19 and TRBJ2-1; TRBD2 aligns across 7 bases. Germline values: CDR1 LNHDA, CDR2 SQIVND (reference sequence). CDR3 length: 14 amino acids. V lost 1 base, J lost 8 bases, and 5 bases stayed unmatched. CDR3 residues: CASSIGPAGYEQFF. The DNA for the CDR3 is TGTGCCAGTAGTATAGGTCCAGCGGGATATGAGCAGTTCTTC.

The chain has TRBV28 and TRBJ1-2; TRBD1 matches at 9 bases. CDR1 is MDHEN, CDR2 SYDVKM, per germline. The CDR3 consists of 14 residues. V trimming: 8 bases; J trimming: 4 bases; junction bases outside the gene matches: 8. The CDR3 DNA reads TGTGCCAGCCGACAGGGGGGAGCGGGCTATGGCTACACCTTC. Residues: CASRQGGAGYGYTF.

This chain connects TRBV6-4 to TRBJ2-6; D gene uncertain. V lost 4 bases and J 3 bases, leaving 10 bases between the germline ends. Germline values: CDR1 MRHNA, CDR2 SNTAGT. The CDR3 consists of 15 residues. The CDR3 sequence is CASSAQVGGANVLTF. The DNA of the CDR3 is TGTGCCAGCAGTGCGCAGGTTGGTGGGGCCAACGTCCTGACTTTC.

Details on this clone: The same CDR3 can be traced to other DNA sequences in this sample. This chain uses TRBV6-6 with TRBJ1-5, with 7 bases aligning to TRBD1. CDR3 size: 14 residues. Per the germline V gene, CDR1 is MNHNY and CDR2 is SVGAGI (reference sequence). Losses at the gene ends were 1 base for V and 6 bases for J; bases not matched to a gene: 3. The CDR3 DNA follows: TGTGCCAGCAGTTACTATCAGGGGGGTCAGCCCCAGCATTTT. It yields the protein CASSYYQGGQPQHF.

The chain uses TRBV27 and TRBJ2-1; no reliable D call. Germline-derived CDR1 and CDR2 are MNHEY and SMNVEV (reference sequence). The CDR3 is made up of 13 amino acids. Trimming took 6 bases from V and 8 from J, leaving 14 bases between them. CDR3 coding DNA: TGTGCCAGCAGGGCAGGCATGGGCGATGAGCAGTTCTTC. Amino acids: CASRAGMGDEQFF.

CDR3: CASSSRTSGEETQYF. The CDR3 DNA follows: TGTGCCAGCAGCTCCCGGACTAGCGGGGAAGAGACCCAGTACTTC. This chain links TRBV5-4 with TRBJ2-5, with 12 nucleotides matching TRBD2. This CDR3 comprises 15 residues. The germline V gene has CDR1 SGHNT and CDR2 YYREEE (reference sequence). V lost 3 bases and J lost 3; bases outside the gene matches: 3.

This clone was seen a handful of times. This CDR3 is CASSSDRTYEQYF. CDR3 nucleotide sequence: TGCGCCAGCAGCTCGGACAGAACCTACGAGCAGTACTTC. This rearrangement joins TRBV5-1 to TRBJ2-7, with D perhaps matching TRBD1 (6 bases). CDR1 is SGHRS and CDR2 is YFSETQ in the germline V gene. The V gene lost 3 bases and the J gene lost 2 bases, with 9 bases spanning the gap. This CDR3 has 13 residues.

The chain couples TRBV7-3 to TRBJ2-3; a possible D gene is TRBD2 (6 bases). Germline CDR1 reads SGHTA; CDR2 reads FQGTGA. This CDR3 has 15 residues. V shed 5 bases and J shed 2 bases, with 14 bases lying between them. CDR3 bases: TGTGCCAGCAGCAATAGCGGAAAGAACACAGATACGCAGTATTTT. Translating it yields CASSNSGKNTDTQYF.